This entry lists 28 T cell receptor beta chains sequenced from one sample in a study of HIV-infected patients and healthy controls. All unsorted peripheral T cells were captured because whole blood was used without fractionation. Around 0.5 ug RNA was reverse transcribed with alpha and beta constant-region primers. Using multiplexing indices, alpha and beta chain libraries were generated apart by chain-specific third strand synthesis. TCRdb itself ran the 5' RACE reads through MiXCR, one entry per CDR3 protein. The sample lists 19,000 or so distinct CDR3 sequences, approximately 10% occurring once. Sequenced sample: blood. Every receptor here comes from an adult in good health.

This clonotype occurred many times. The chain carries TRBV6-1 and TRBJ1-2; no firm D call. Germline V gene lookup returns CDR1 MNHNS and CDR2 SASEGT. V was pared by 0 bases and J by 2 bases, with 7 bases between. This CDR3 has 14 residues. For the CDR3, the DNA is TGTGCCAGCAGTGAAGCCCGGCAGAACTATGGCTACACCTTC. This translates into CASSEARQNYGYTF.

This clonotype was observed a few times. The gene calls are TRBV4-1 and TRBJ1-2; a possible D gene is TRBD1 (5 bases). V was trimmed by 0 bases and J by 7 bases, leaving 9 bases between them. The length of the CDR3 is 13 residues. Germline V gene sequence: CDR1 MGHRA, CDR2 YSYEKL. The CDR3 protein is CASSQDRGPGYTF. The CDR3 bases are TGCGCCAGCAGCCAAGATCGGGGACCTGGCTACACCTTC.

By share of the sample, this clonotype is medium-sized. The chain employs TRBV27 and TRBJ2-7, with D hard to call. CDR1 MNHEY and CDR2 SMNVEV come from the germline V gene (reference sequence). The ends were cut back, 5 bases at V and 3 bases at J, with 11 bases in the middle. The CDR3 spans 13 residues. The CDR3 protein is CASSDGLGYEQYF. CDR3 nucleotides: TGTGCCAGCAGTGACGGCCTCGGCTACGAGCAGTACTTC.

On this clonotype itself: Possible read error: a much larger clone is one base away. The CDR3 region is CASSPGGPATSSYF. The CDR3 nucleotides are TGTGCCAGCAGCCCCGGGGGGCCAGCCACGAGTTCGTACTTC. This chain uses TRBV7-6 with TRBJ2-5; the D gene is possibly TRBD2 (7 bases). Trimming took 5 bases from V and 13 from J, leaving 23 bases between them. CDR3 length: 14 amino acids. Germline loops: CDR1 SGHVS, CDR2 FNYEAQ.

This clonotype was recorded many times. The V gene is TRBV19, the J gene TRBJ2-2, with D uncertain. CDR1 is LNHDA and CDR2 is SQIVND in the germline V gene (reference sequence). V lost 3 bases to trimming and J lost 6 bases, with 5 bases between them. This CDR3 is built from 12 residues. The CDR3: CASSIQSGELFF. DNA of the CDR3: TGTGCCAGTAGTATCCAGTCCGGGGAGCTGTTTTTT. Complete variable domain (other parts from reference TRBV19 and TRBJ2-2): DGGITQSPKYLFRKEGQNVTLSCEQNLNHDAMYWYRQDPGQGLRLIYYSQIVNDFQKGDIAEGYSVSREKKESFPLTVTSAQKNPTAFYLCASSIQSGELFFGEGSRLTVL.

The chain couples TRBV20-1 to TRBJ1-1; D might be TRBD1 (5 bases). The germline V gene encodes CDR1 DFQATT and CDR2 SNEGSKA (reference sequence). Between the trimmed V and J ends, which lost 5 bases and 3 bases, there was a span of 10 bases. CDR3 length: 12 residues. The CDR3 protein is CSAGAFDTEAFF. The CDR3 region has the DNA TGCAGTGCTGGGGCGTTTGACACTGAAGCTTTCTTT.

The chain carries TRBV7-2 and TRBJ1-3; D call uncertain. The V and J ends lost 0 bases and 4 bases respectively, with 13 bases between them. This CDR3 spans 16 amino acids. Germline V CDR1 and CDR2: SGHTA, FQGNSA. In DNA, the CDR3 is TGTGCCAGCAGCTTAGCCCAAATGGCCCTCGGAAACACCATATATTTT. This translates into CASSLAQMALGNTIYF.

By sample share, this clonotype is medium-sized. The genes are TRBV28 and TRBJ1-2; maybe TRBD1 (5 bases). The V end lost 6 bases, the J end lost 4 bases, and 12 bases lay between the germline ends. The CDR3 totals 13 residues. Germline V gene sequence: CDR1 MDHEN, CDR2 SYDVKM. DNA of the CDR3: TGTGCCAGCAGCCCGGGACGGGTCTATGGCTACACCTTC. As protein: CASSPGRVYGYTF.

This clonotype has at least ten counts. CDR3 loop: CSASSGSNTGELFF. As DNA, the CDR3 is TGCAGTGCTAGCTCTGGCTCGAACACCGGGGAGCTGTTTTTT. V and J are TRBV20-1 and TRBJ2-2; no definite D call. The ends were cut back, 3 bases at V and 0 bases at J, with 8 bases in the middle. The CDR3 consists of 14 residues. Germline V gives CDR1 DFQATT, CDR2 SNEGSKA (reference sequence).

This clonotype was picked up many times. J is TRBJ2-5 and V is TRBV7-8; possibly TRBD1 for D (6 bases). This CDR3 region has 16 residues. Deletions cut 5 bases from V and 2 bases from J, with 18 bases between. Germline-derived CDR1 and CDR2 are SGHVS and FQNEAQ. CDR3 sequence reads: CASSRSPFTGQETQYF. CDR3 coding DNA: TGTGCCAGCAGCCGGTCCCCCTTCACAGGGCAAGAGACCCAGTACTTC.

Ten or more counts support this clonotype. This chain links TRBV28 with TRBJ2-7; D is possibly TRBD2 (6 bases). The V and J ends lost 3 bases and 7 bases respectively, with 10 bases between them. The CDR3 is 12 residues long. Germline V gene data show CDR1 as MDHEN and CDR2 as SYDVKM. CDR3 loop: CASSLVGGEQYF. CDR3 nucleotides: TGTGCCAGCAGTTTGGTGGGGGGAGAGCAGTACTTC. Based on the CDR3 plus reference TRBV28 and TRBJ2-7, the full variable domain is DVKVTQSSRYLVKRTGEKVFLECVQDMDHENMFWYRQDPGLGLRLIYFSYDVKMKEKGDIPEGYSVSREKKERFSLILESASTNQTSMYLCASSLVGGEQYFGPGTRLTVT.

Ten or more counts support this clonotype. The chain links TRBV7-2 to TRBJ2-1; D could derive from TRBD1 or TRBD2 (5 bases each). CDR3 length: 15 amino acids. Germline V gene lookup returns CDR1 SGHTA and CDR2 FQGNSA. V shed 1 base and J shed 14 bases, with 21 bases lying between them. CDR3 amino acids: CASSLVPGTTRGEFF. CDR3 in DNA: TGTGCCAGCAGCTTAGTCCCCGGGACGACCCGAGGGGAGTTCTTC.

This clonotype was detected many times. The DNA of the CDR3 is TGTGCCAGCAGCTTACAGCTAGCGGGAGTTGATGAGCAGTTCTTC. As protein: CASSLQLAGVDEQFF. V usage is TRBV11-1 and J usage is TRBJ2-1; the match to TRBD2 covers 10 bases. There are 15 residues in the CDR3. J lost 8 bases, V lost 2 bases, and 6 bases had no gene match. The germline V gene encodes CDR1 SGHAT and CDR2 FQDESV (reference sequence). The whole variable domain, filled in from reference TRBV11-1 and TRBJ2-1, reads EAEVAQSPRYKITEKSQAVAFWCDPISGHATLYWYRQILGQGPELLVQFQDESVVDDSQLPKDRFSAERLKGVDSTLKIQPAELGDSAMYLCASSLQLAGVDEQFFGPGTRLTVL.

This clonotype was seen ten or more times. The V and J genes are TRBV11-2 and TRBJ2-5; 13 positions agree with TRBD2. Germline values: CDR1 SGHAT, CDR2 FQNNGV. The CDR3 extends over 19 amino acids. V gave up 3 bases and J gave up 2 bases; unmatched junction bases: 12. Here the CDR3 reads CASSFAGLAGETGQETQYF. In nucleotides, the CDR3 is TGTGCCAGCAGCTTCGCCGGACTAGCGGGAGAAACGGGGCAAGAGACCCAGTACTTC.

Only a few counts were recorded for this clonotype. The chain recombines TRBV5-1 with TRBJ1-1, with D tentatively TRBD1 (5 bases). Germline assignment: CDR1 SGHRS and CDR2 YFSETQ. CDR3 length: 13 residues. Trimming left V 1 base short and J 4 bases short, with 8 bases between. For the CDR3, the DNA is TGCGCCAGCAGCTTGTTTAGGGGCACTGAAGCTTTCTTT. Protein product: CASSLFRGTEAFF.

This clonotype has a count of ten or more. The rearrangement joins TRBV29-1 to TRBJ2-4, with 7 bases fitting TRBD1. CDR3 length: 16 amino acids. V shed 0 bases, J shed 5 bases, and the junction held 10 bases outside the gene matches. Germline assignment: CDR1 SQVTM and CDR2 ANQGSEA. For the CDR3, the DNA is TGCAGCGTTGAAGATTGGAGACAGGGCCTTGAAAACATTCAGTACTTC. It codes for CSVEDWRQGLENIQYF.

The gene calls are TRBV27 and TRBJ2-1; TRBD2 might be the D (5 bases). Germline V gene lookup returns CDR1 MNHEY and CDR2 SMNVEV (reference sequence). This CDR3 is built from 14 residues. V was clipped by 8 bases and J by 6 bases, with 17 bases between them. The CDR3 nucleotides read TGTGCCAGCGGGGAGAGATCCTTTGGCAATGAGCAGTTCTTC. The encoded protein is CASGERSFGNEQFF.

By sample share, this clonotype is medium-sized. This chain uses TRBV7-2 with TRBJ2-3; 11 nucleotides match TRBD2. CDR3 length: 15 amino acids. Germline values: CDR1 SGHTA, CDR2 FQGNSA. J lost 6 bases, V lost 4 bases, and 6 bases had no gene match. In nucleotides, the CDR3 is TGTGCCAGCAGCTACACTAGCGGGAGTAGTGATACGCAGTATTTT. This encodes CASSYTSGSSDTQYF.

This clonotype has a count of ten or more. The chain employs TRBV29-1 and TRBJ2-1; the D gene is possibly TRBD1 (6 bases). Germline values: CDR1 SQVTM, CDR2 ANQGSEA. This CDR3 comprises 14 residues. Trimming removed 6 bases from V and 5 bases from J, with 17 bases in between. CDR3 in DNA: TGCAGCGTGAGGGGGACCCTTACCGACAATGAGCAGTTCTTC. This translates into CSVRGTLTDNEQFF.

This clonotype has a count of ten or more. The chain uses TRBV12-3 or TRBV12-4 and TRBJ2-1; TRBD1 might be the D (5 bases). This CDR3 is built from 13 residues. Trimming took 2 bases from V and 9 from J, leaving 11 bases between them. The DNA of the CDR3 is TGTGCCAGCAGTTTACCAGGGTCCGGTGAGCAGTTCTTC. Protein sequence: CASSLPGSGEQFF.

This clonotype was found many times. As DNA, the CDR3 is TGTGCCAGCAGCTTCGGTGGGAATCAGCCCCAGCATTTT. This gives the protein CASSFGGNQPQHF. The gene calls are TRBV5-4 and TRBJ1-5; D gene uncertain. Trimming took 2 bases from V and 4 from J, leaving 7 bases between them. The CDR3 has 13 residues. Per the germline V gene, CDR1 is SGHNT and CDR2 is YYREEE (reference sequence).

This clonotype was counted many times. The J gene is TRBJ2-1, the V gene TRBV12-3 or TRBV12-4; 13 bases are shared with TRBD2. Trimming at V came to 7 bases and at J to 7 bases, leaving 10 bases not matched to a gene. The CDR3 loop spans 16 amino acids. CDR3: CASTIAGTSGENEQFF. CDR3 nucleotide sequence: TGTGCCAGCACCATCGCCGGGACTAGCGGGGAAAATGAGCAGTTCTTC.

V usage is TRBV5-4 and J usage is TRBJ2-3; D might be TRBD2 (6 bases). The germline CDR1 and CDR2 sequences are SGHNT and YYREEE (reference sequence). The CDR3 covers 15 residues. The V gene lost 7 bases and the J gene lost 2 bases, with 17 bases spanning the gap. The CDR3 here is CASRPSANPTDTQYF. In DNA, the CDR3 is TGTGCCAGCCGACCTAGCGCCAACCCCACAGATACGCAGTATTTT.

The chain carries TRBV4-2 and TRBJ2-1; 12 bases map to TRBD2. The CDR3 totals 15 residues. Germline loops: CDR1 LGHNA, CDR2 YNFKEQ. V lost 1 base and J lost 6; bases outside the gene matches: 1. The CDR3 bases are TGTGCCAGCAGCCAAGGACTAGCGGGAGTCAATGAGCAGTTCTTC. It is translated as CASSQGLAGVNEQFF.

This clonotype was seen a handful of times. The chain couples TRBV6-5 to TRBJ2-5, with 9 bases identical to TRBD2. This CDR3 is built from 15 residues. With 6 bases clipped from V and 0 bases from J, the junction kept 5 bases outside the gene matches. Looked up from germline, CDR1 is MNHEY and CDR2 is SVGAGI. The CDR3 reads CASRAVAGDQETQYF. DNA of the CDR3: TGTGCCAGCAGAGCGGTAGCGGGAGACCAAGAGACCCAGTACTTC.

This clonotype has more than one count but fewer than ten. V gene TRBV6-6 combines with J gene TRBJ2-5; D possibly matches TRBD1 or TRBD2 (6 bases each). Trimming removed 6 bases at V and 1 base at J, with 12 bases between. Germline V gene sequence: CDR1 MNHNY, CDR2 SVGAGI (reference sequence). The CDR3 length is 14 residues. CDR3 coding DNA: TGTGCCAGCAGGGCGGGACACATCCAAGAGACCCAGTACTTC. Encoded protein: CASRAGHIQETQYF.

By sample share, this clonotype is medium-sized. The V and J genes are TRBV29-1 and TRBJ2-5; the match to TRBD2 covers 9 bases. The V gene's germline CDR1 is SQVTM and CDR2 ANQGSEA. V shed 1 base and J 4 bases; nucleotides not matched to a gene: 7. There are 15 residues in the CDR3. In nucleotides, the CDR3 is TGCAGCGTTGAAGGCGTAGCGGGAGATCTAGAGACCCAGTACTTC. As protein: CSVEGVAGDLETQYF.

There are many counts of this clonotype. This chain joins TRBV5-1 and TRBJ2-1, with a weak D call TRBD2 (5 bases). V lost 6 bases to trimming and J lost 5 bases, with 15 bases between them. The germline V gene encodes CDR1 SGHRS and CDR2 YFSETQ. CDR3 length: 14 amino acids. CDR3 loop: CASTTGDYHNEQFF. CDR3 in DNA: TGCGCCAGCACCACCGGAGACTATCACAATGAGCAGTTCTTC.